This T cell receptor (beta chain) was profiled in a study of blood T cell repertoires in COVID-19. Germline values: CDR1 LGHDT, CDR2 YNNKEL (reference sequence). This CDR3 is built from 16 residues. V was pared by 4 bases and J by 3 bases, with 5 bases of the junction left unmatched. The assay was immunoSEQ multiplex PCR, and TCRdb's table has in-frame clones only and misses some. The data show 200,000 to 250,000 clones, roughly 85% seen once. The genes are TRBV3-1 (or the pseudogene TRBV3-2) and TRBJ2-3; 12 positions match TRBD2. Sequencing was done on a sample of peripheral blood. The receptor's source is a woman older than 75 with acute or convalescent COVID-19. CDR3 in DNA: TGTGCCAGCAGCCGACTAGCGGGGGAGGCGACAGATACGCAGTATTTT. This encodes CASSRLAGEATDTQYF.